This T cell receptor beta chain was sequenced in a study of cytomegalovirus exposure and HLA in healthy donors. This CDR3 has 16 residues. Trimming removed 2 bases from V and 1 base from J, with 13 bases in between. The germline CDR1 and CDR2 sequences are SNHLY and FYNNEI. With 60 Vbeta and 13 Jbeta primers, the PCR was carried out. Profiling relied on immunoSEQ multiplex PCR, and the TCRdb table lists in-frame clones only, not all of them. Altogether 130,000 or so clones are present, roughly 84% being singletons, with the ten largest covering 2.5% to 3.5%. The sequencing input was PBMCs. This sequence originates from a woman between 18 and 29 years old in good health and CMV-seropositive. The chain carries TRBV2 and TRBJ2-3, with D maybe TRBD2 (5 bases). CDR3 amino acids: CASSEFGRGGTDTQYF. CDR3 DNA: TGTGCCAGCAGTGAATTTGGACGGGGAGGCACAGATACGCAGTATTTT.